The clone carrying this T cell receptor (beta chain) was found many times. This entry is derived from a study of T cells in Graves' hyperthyroidism and ophthalmopathy. Amplification of TCR beta CDR3 regions used RNA as the template. During a first-round RT-PCR of the TCR CDR3, the HTBI primer set was used. Each CDR3 protein gets one entry after TCRdb re-called the multiplex PCR reads with MiXCR. Of about 640,000 distinct CDR3 sequences in the sample, 14% were seen once. Germline CDR1 reads MNHEY; CDR2 reads SMNVEV (reference sequence). V lost 7 bases and J lost 8; bases outside the gene matches: 10. The CDR3 length is 13 residues.

The clonotype comes from a woman aged 45-65 years with Graves' ophthalmopathy. Sequenced sample: blood. The chain recombines TRBV27 with TRBJ1-2; 7 bases fit TRBD1. The CDR3 spells CASTPRGGRGYTF. The CDR3 DNA is TGTGCCAGCACCCCCAGGGGGGGGAGAGGCTACACCTTC.